These 17 T cell receptor beta chains were sequenced from one sample in a study of radiation and T cells in renal cell carcinoma. Time point described: blood 2 weeks post-SBRT. Treatment in this sample: 15 Gy SBRT to primary tumor, nephrectomy 4 weeks later. Profiling relied on immunoSEQ multiplex PCR, and the TCRdb table lists in-frame clones only, not all of them. Of about 150,000 clones listed, roughly 86% are singletons. Source: blood, taken from a patient whose treatment included radiotherapy and nephrectomy. These TCRs come from a woman between 50 and 59 years old with renal cell carcinoma.

The genes are TRBV6-5 and TRBJ1-2, with TRBD1 matching 10 bases. There are 14 residues in the CDR3. CDR1 is MNHEY, CDR2 SVGAGI, per germline. The CDR3 DNA reads as TGTGCTACACGGCGGGACAGGGGCCACTATGGCTACACCTTC. Amino acids: CATRRDRGHYGYTF.

The chain combines TRBV18 with TRBJ1-2; possible D gene TRBD1, 5 bases. CDR3 size: 13 residues. Germline-derived CDR1 and CDR2 are KGHSH and LQKENI. V was clipped by 5 bases and J by 5 bases, with 12 bases between them. In DNA, the CDR3 is TGTGCCAGCTCAGGGACGGCCCTTTATGGCTACACCTTC. This codes for CASSGTALYGYTF.

V is TRBV28 and J is TRBJ1-1, with D possibly matching TRBD1 (6 bases). CDR1 is MDHEN, CDR2 SYDVKM, per germline. CDR3 length: 14 amino acids. V lost 5 bases and J lost 14, with 24 bases in between. DNA of the CDR3: TGTGCCAGCAGTATTGGGGGCGGAACACTGACCTCCTTCTTT. Its translation is CASSIGGGTLTSFF.

The gene calls are TRBV7-9 and TRBJ2-7; D possibly corresponds to TRBD2 (6 bases). The CDR3 has 14 residues. The V and J ends lost 3 bases and 6 bases respectively, with 15 bases between them. Germline V gene sequence: CDR1 SEHNR, CDR2 FQNEAQ (reference sequence). The CDR3 sequence is CASSFGGLEGEQYF. CDR3 DNA: TGTGCCAGCAGCTTCGGCGGTTTGGAGGGCGAGCAGTACTTC.

The chain employs TRBV10-3 and TRBJ2-7; D is unresolved. In germline, CDR1 is ENHRY, CDR2 SYGVKD. This CDR3 spans 12 amino acids. Trimming cost V 2 bases and J 4 bases, with 6 bases left between them. CDR3 sequence: CAISEMGYEQYF. DNA for the CDR3: TGTGCCATCAGTGAGATGGGATACGAGCAGTACTTC.

The V call is TRBV25-1, the J call TRBJ1-1, with 7 nucleotides matching TRBD1. Trimming at V came to 2 bases and at J to 1 base, leaving 1 base not matched to a gene. Germline V gives CDR1 MGHDK, CDR2 SYGVNS. The CDR3 loop spans 14 amino acids. CDR3 amino acids: CASSEQGGNTEAFF. CDR3 bases: TGTGCCAGCAGTGAACAGGGGGGGAACACTGAAGCTTTCTTT.

Only a few counts were recorded for this clone. The same CDR3 also results from other DNA sequences found in this sample. This rearrangement joins TRBV18 to TRBJ2-3; D is possibly TRBD2 (6 bases). The CDR3 is 15 amino acids. V lost 3 bases to trimming and J lost 0 bases, with 10 bases between them. Germline lookup yields CDR1 KGHSH and CDR2 LQKENI. The CDR3 region has the DNA TGTGCCAGCTCACCCCGGGGGACTAGCACAGATACGCAGTATTTT. It codes for CASSPRGTSTDTQYF.

The CDR3 is CASSVRTALATQYF. As DNA, the CDR3 is TGTGCCAGCAGCGTTAGGACAGCCCTAGCGACCCAGTACTTC. The chain employs TRBV9 and TRBJ2-5, with D possibly being TRBD1 (6 bases). The CDR3 runs to 14 residues. Germline CDR1 SGDLS, CDR2 YYNGEE. Trimming removed 2 bases at V and 7 bases at J, with 15 bases between.

This chain joins TRBV7-2 and TRBJ1-1; D may be TRBD1 (5 bases). Trimming cost V 2 bases and J 1 base, with 11 bases left between them. CDR1 and CDR2 (germline): SGHTA, FQGNSA. The CDR3 is made up of 15 amino acids. CDR3 DNA sequence: TGTGCCAGCAGCTTAATGGGGGGGTCGAACACTGAAGCTTTCTTT. As protein: CASSLMGGSNTEAFF.

This clone was seen only a few times. This chain joins TRBV19 and TRBJ1-5; no definite D call. CDR3 length: 16 residues. Deletions cut 3 bases from V and 2 bases from J, with 14 bases between. Germline values: CDR1 LNHDA, CDR2 SQIVND (reference sequence). The CDR3 region is CASSIYAAWGNQPQHF. DNA for the CDR3: TGTGCCAGTAGTATTTACGCTGCCTGGGGCAATCAGCCCCAGCATTTT.

This chain connects TRBV4-2 to TRBJ2-3; D not certain. The CDR3 extends over 14 amino acids. The V end lost 2 bases, the J end lost 2 bases, and 8 bases lay between the germline ends. CDR1 is LGHNA, CDR2 YNFKEQ, per germline. Here the CDR3 reads CASSQSGNTDTQYF. The CDR3 nucleotides read TGTGCCAGCAGCCAATCGGGCAACACAGATACGCAGTATTTT.

The V and J genes are TRBV6-5 and TRBJ1-1, with TRBD1 identical over 7 bases. The CDR3 totals 16 residues. Germline CDR1 is MNHEY and CDR2 is SVGAGI. The J segment lost 4 bases and the V segment lost 0 bases, leaving 8 bases of the junction unmatched. DNA for the CDR3: TGTGCCAGCAGTTACTCCGTAACAGGGGCAGGCACTGAAGCTTTCTTT. It specifies CASSYSVTGAGTEAFF.

The chain employs TRBV5-1 and TRBJ2-3, with 8 bases aligning to TRBD2. Germline V gives CDR1 SGHRS, CDR2 YFSETQ. Losses at the gene ends were 1 base for V and 1 base for J; bases not matched to a gene: 5. The CDR3 loop spans 16 amino acids. In DNA, the CDR3 is TGCGCCAGCAGCTTGAGGGCGGGGGGACGCACAGATACGCAGTATTTT. Its protein is CASSLRAGGRTDTQYF.

The chain recombines TRBV10-3 with TRBJ2-5; the match to TRBD1 covers 11 bases. This CDR3 has 12 amino acids. After removal of 8 bases from V and 4 bases from J, the junction contained 0 bases not matched to a gene. From germline, CDR1 is ENHRY and CDR2 SYGVKD. The CDR3 loop is CAIGTGGETQYF. The CDR3 DNA reads TGTGCCATCGGGACAGGGGGAGAGACCCAGTACTTC.

The chain couples TRBV10-3 to TRBJ2-7, with 9 bases identical to TRBD1. CDR3 length equals 14 residues. Trimming removed 5 bases from V and 3 bases from J; junction bases left unmatched: 5. The V gene's germline CDR1 is ENHRY and CDR2 SYGVKD. The CDR3 region has the DNA TGTGCCATCAGTTTACAGGGGGCCTTCTACGAGCAGTACTTC. It yields the protein CAISLQGAFYEQYF.

This clone was seen a handful of times. The V and J genes are TRBV4-1 and TRBJ1-1; possible D gene TRBD1, 6 bases. The CDR3 has 16 amino acids. Germline V gives CDR1 MGHRA, CDR2 YSYEKL. V shed 0 bases and J shed 1 base, with 12 bases lying between them. Here the CDR3 reads CASSQDKDRTNTEAFF. The CDR3 nucleotides are TGCGCCAGCAGCCAAGATAAAGACAGGACGAACACTGAAGCTTTCTTT.

This clone was detected many times. The gene calls are TRBV7-8 and TRBJ2-1; a possible D gene is TRBD1 (6 bases). CDR3 length: 13 amino acids. Germline CDR1 and CDR2: SGHVS and FQNEAQ. Trimming shortened V by 5 bases and J by 15 bases, and 20 bases separated the two germline ends. This CDR3 reads CASSLLGAHQSFF. CDR3 bases: TGTGCCAGCAGCCTTTTGGGGGCTCATCAGTCGTTCTTC.